These T cell receptor beta chains were read from a single sample in a study of blood T cell repertoires in COVID-19. Assay: immunoSEQ multiplex PCR; the TCRdb copy retains only in-frame clones and omits some. The data show some 180,000 clones, 79% seen once. What was sequenced was PBMCs or T cells enriched from blood (not recorded which). The origin of the receptors is a woman between 65 and 79 years old in a cohort exposed to, infected with or recovered from COVID-19 (not recorded which). CDR3s include the opening cysteine and the closing phenylalanine or tryptophan.

CDR3 protein	V gene	J gene
CASSENDRGRELFF	TRBV28	TRBJ2-2
CASSTGQREGKQFF	TRBV19	TRBJ2-1
CASSQQPGLENEQFF	TRBV4-2	TRBJ2-1
CASSSGGWFSNEKLFF	TRBV5-5	TRBJ1-4
CASSEAGAYNQPQHF	TRBV6-1	TRBJ1-5
CASSFALAGAPNTGELFF	TRBV7-3	TRBJ2-2
CASSRGPGVHEKLFF	TRBV7-9	TRBJ1-4
CASSLGGDGQPQHF	TRBV18	TRBJ1-5
CASSHLLTTNEKLFF	TRBV4-1	TRBJ1-4
CASRGLILNTEAFF	TRBV6-6	TRBJ1-1
CASSLGAGQPQHF	TRBV7-9	TRBJ1-5
CATSPGQAHEQFF	TRBV24-1	TRBJ2-1
CASSVDPQVNEQYF	TRBV9	TRBJ2-7
CASSSGQLDTDTQYF	TRBV5-4	TRBJ2-3
CASSKADGGTYSTDTQYF	TRBV21-1	TRBJ2-3
CASSMGWTSGRKPETQYF	TRBV19	TRBJ2-5
CASSPKTGTDTGELFF	TRBV5-1	TRBJ2-2
CASMVGQGNTEAFF	TRBV19	TRBJ1-1
CASSQGRTTYNEQFF	TRBV7-3	TRBJ2-1
CATNSPQGGSGETQYF	TRBV7-9	TRBJ2-5
CASSELGTSGSSNEQFF	TRBV2	TRBJ2-1
CASSLTTGTYGYTF	TRBV5-1	TRBJ1-2
CSVIRVFRETQYF	TRBV29-1	TRBJ2-5
CAWSNDRGGYTF	TRBV30	TRBJ1-2
CASSIEGTVRPQDNEQFF	TRBV19	TRBJ2-1
CASSGGLTGFFGEQFF	TRBV2	TRBJ2-1
CSAYNNNEQFF	TRBV20-1	TRBJ2-1
CASSPLAGGFNEQFF	TRBV11-1	TRBJ2-1
CAISGTSEYNEQFF	TRBV10-3	TRBJ2-1
CASRRDGYNEQFF	TRBV5-1	TRBJ2-1
CASSLFGGAYNGYTF	TRBV28	TRBJ1-2
CASNLQGSVGELFF	TRBV6-5	TRBJ2-2
CASSPDREDNEQFF	TRBV5-1	TRBJ2-1
CASSVPGVSYEQYF	TRBV2	TRBJ2-7
CASSRGTGGPDTQYF	TRBV28	TRBJ2-3
CASSGTGSSYEQYF	TRBV2	TRBJ2-7
CASSEARGYQPQHF	TRBV6-1	TRBJ1-5
CASSKGLSSYNEQFF	TRBV7-2	TRBJ2-1
CASSQETSGSFLSYNEQFF	TRBV4-1	TRBJ2-1
CASSSLAGLDEQFF	TRBV5-1	TRBJ2-1
CATSLSGITDTQYF	TRBV24-1	TRBJ2-3
CASSPLTGGNYEQYF	TRBV27	TRBJ2-7
CASSPGHSGNTIYF	TRBV11-3	TRBJ1-3
CAISEVLAGTNEQFF	TRBV10-3	TRBJ2-1